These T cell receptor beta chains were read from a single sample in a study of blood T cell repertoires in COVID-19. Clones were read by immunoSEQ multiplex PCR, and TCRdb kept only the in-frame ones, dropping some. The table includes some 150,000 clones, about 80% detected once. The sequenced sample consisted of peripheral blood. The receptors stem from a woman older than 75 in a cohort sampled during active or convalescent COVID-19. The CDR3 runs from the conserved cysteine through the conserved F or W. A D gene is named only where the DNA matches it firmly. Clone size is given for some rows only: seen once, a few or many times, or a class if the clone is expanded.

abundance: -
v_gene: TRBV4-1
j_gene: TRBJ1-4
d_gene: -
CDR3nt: TGCGCCAGCAGCCAAGTCGGAGGGATGGAAAAACTGTTTTTT
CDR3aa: CASSQVGGMEKLFF

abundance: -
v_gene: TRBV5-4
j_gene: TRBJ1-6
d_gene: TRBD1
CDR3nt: TGTGCCAGCAGCTTGGGACAGGGGGTGCTCTCCTCTCATTCACCCCTCCACTTT
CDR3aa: CASSLGQGVLSSHSPLHF

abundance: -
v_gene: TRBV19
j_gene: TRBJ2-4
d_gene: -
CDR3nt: TGTGCCAGTAGTATTCGGACAGAAAGCATTCAGTACTTC
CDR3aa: CASSIRTESIQYF

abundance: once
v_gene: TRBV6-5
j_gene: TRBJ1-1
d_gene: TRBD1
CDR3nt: TGTGCCAGCAAACGACAGGGGGCGGACACTGAAGCTTTCTTT
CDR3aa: CASKRQGADTEAFF

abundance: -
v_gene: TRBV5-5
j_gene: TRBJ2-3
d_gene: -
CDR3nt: TGTGCCAGCAGCTTGTCTACAGATACGCAGTATTTT
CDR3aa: CASSLSTDTQYF

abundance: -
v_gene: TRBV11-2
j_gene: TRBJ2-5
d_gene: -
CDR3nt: TGTGCCAGCAGCTCAAAAAAGACAGACCAAGAGACCCAGTACTTC
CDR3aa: CASSSKKTDQETQYF

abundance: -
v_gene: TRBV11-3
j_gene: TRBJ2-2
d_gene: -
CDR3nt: TGTGCCAGCAGCTCTGGGGGGTCCCTATCCGGGGAGCTGTTTTTT
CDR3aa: CASSSGGSLSGELFF

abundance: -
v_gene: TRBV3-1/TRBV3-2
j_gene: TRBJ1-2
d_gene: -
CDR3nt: TGTGCCAGCAGCCAACGGTCCCCCTGGCAGGGTCTGGGCTATGGCTACACCTTC
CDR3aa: CASSQRSPWQGLGYGYTF

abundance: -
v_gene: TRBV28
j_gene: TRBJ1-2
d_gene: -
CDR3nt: TGTGCCAGCAGTTGGGGGGGCCAGGGCTACACCTTC
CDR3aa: CASSWGGQGYTF

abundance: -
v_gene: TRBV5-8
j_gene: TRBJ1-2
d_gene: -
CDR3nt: TGTGCCAGCAGCTTGGGAGCAGGGCCCCCAAGTGGCTACACCTTC
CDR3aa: CASSLGAGPPSGYTF

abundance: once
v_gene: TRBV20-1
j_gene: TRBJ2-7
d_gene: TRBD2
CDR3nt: TGCAGTGCTAGTTCTGGGACTAGCGGCGAGCAGTACTTC
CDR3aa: CSASSGTSGEQYF

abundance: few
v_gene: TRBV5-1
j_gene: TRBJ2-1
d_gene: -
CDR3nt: TGCGCCAGCAGCCCAAACGGAGGATTGGACAATGAGCAGTTCTTC
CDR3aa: CASSPNGGLDNEQFF

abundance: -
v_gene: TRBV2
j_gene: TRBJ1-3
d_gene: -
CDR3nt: TGTGCCAGCAGCGTACGGGACTCTGGAAACACCATATATTTT
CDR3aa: CASSVRDSGNTIYF

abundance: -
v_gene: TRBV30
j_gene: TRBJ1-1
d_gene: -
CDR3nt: TGTGCCTGGAGCTACACGTGGGCAGGCCCCATGAACACTGAAGCTTTCTTT
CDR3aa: CAWSYTWAGPMNTEAFF

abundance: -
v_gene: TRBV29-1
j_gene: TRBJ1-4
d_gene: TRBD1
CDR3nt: TGCAGCGCTGGGACAGGGAGCGCTGGGGAAAAACTGTTTTTT
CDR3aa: CSAGTGSAGEKLFF

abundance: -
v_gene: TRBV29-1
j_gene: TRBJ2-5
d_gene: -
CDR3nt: TGCAGCGTTGGCCGGGACTCCCAAGAGACCCAGTACTTC
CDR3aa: CSVGRDSQETQYF

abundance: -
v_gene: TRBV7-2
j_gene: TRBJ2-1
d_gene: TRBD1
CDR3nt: TGTGCCAGCAGCCTTGGGACAGGGGGGTCCTACAATGAGCAGTTCTTC
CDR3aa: CASSLGTGGSYNEQFF

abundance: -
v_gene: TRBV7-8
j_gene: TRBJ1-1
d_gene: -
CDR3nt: TGTGCCAGCAGCACTAATAAGAACACTGAAGCTTTCTTT
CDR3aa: CASSTNKNTEAFF

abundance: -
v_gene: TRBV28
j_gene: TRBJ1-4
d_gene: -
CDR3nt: TGTGCCAGCAGTTCGCCGGGAGACTCAACTAATGAAAAACTGTTTTTT
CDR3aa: CASSSPGDSTNEKLFF

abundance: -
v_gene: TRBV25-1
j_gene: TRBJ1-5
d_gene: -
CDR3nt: TGTGCCAGCAGCTCGGAGCGATTTAGCAATCAGCCCCAGCATTTT
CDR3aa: CASSSERFSNQPQHF

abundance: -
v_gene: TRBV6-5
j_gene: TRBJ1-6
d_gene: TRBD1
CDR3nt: TGTGCCAGCAGTTACTCGACGGGACAGACACAAACACCCCTCCACTTT
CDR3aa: CASSYSTGQTQTPLHF

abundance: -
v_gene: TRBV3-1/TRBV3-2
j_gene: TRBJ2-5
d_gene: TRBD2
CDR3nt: TGTGCCAGCAGCCCGCTTCGGACTAGCTTCCAAGAGACCCAGTACTTC
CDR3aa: CASSPLRTSFQETQYF

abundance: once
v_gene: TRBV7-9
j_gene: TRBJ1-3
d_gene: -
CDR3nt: TGTGCCAGCAGCCCCCGCGCGTCCACCATATATTTT
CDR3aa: CASSPRASTIYF

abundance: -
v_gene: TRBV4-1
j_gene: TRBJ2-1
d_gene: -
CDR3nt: TGCGCCAGCAGCCCACGGACAAGATATACCGATGAGCAGTTCTTC
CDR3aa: CASSPRTRYTDEQFF

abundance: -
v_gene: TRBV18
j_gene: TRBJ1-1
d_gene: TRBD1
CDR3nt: TGTGCCAGCTCACCCCGACCTTCCGACAGGGGGCATGGAGCTTTCTTT
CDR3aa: CASSPRPSDRGHGAFF

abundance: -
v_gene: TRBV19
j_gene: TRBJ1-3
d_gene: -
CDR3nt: TGTGCCAGTAGTATGGGAGTGAAGGGAAACACCATATATTTT
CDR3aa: CASSMGVKGNTIYF

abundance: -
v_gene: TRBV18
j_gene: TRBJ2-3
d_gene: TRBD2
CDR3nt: TGTGCCAGCTCACCACGTACTAGCGGGGGCACAGATACGCAGTATTTT
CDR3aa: CASSPRTSGGTDTQYF

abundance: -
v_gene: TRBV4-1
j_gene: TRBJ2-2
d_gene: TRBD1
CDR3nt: TGCGCCAGCAGCCTAGGACAGGTTGATACCGGGGAGCTGTTTTTT
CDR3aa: CASSLGQVDTGELFF

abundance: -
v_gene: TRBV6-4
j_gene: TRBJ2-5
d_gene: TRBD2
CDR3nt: TGTGCCAGCAGTGACTGTAGCGGGGGGTTGGTCGAGACCCAGTACTTC
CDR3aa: CASSDCSGGLVETQYF

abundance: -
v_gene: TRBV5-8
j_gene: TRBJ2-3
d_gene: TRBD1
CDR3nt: TGTGCCCCAAAACCACGCGGGACAGGGGTATCAGATACGCAGTATTTT
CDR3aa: CAPKPRGTGVSDTQYF

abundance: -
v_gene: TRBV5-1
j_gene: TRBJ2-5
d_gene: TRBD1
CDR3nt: TGCGCCAGCAAACCTGGGACAGAAGAGACCCAGTACTTC
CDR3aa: CASKPGTEETQYF

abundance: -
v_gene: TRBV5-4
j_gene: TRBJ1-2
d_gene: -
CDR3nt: TGTGCCAGCAGCTTGTGGCAGGGCAGCGGCTACACCTTC
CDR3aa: CASSLWQGSGYTF

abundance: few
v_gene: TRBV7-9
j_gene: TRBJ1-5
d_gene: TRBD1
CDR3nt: TGTGCCAGCAGCTTATGGACAGGGAGGAGAGATCAGCCCCAGCATTTT
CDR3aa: CASSLWTGRRDQPQHF

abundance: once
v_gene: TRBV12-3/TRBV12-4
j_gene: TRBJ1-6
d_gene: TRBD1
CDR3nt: TGTGCCAGCAGTTCCGGGACAGTGGCCCTCCACTTT
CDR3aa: CASSSGTVALHF

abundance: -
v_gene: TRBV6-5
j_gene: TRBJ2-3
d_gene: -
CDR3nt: TGTGCCAGCAGTACGGACAGCTTTATCACAGATACGCAGTATTTT
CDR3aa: CASSTDSFITDTQYF

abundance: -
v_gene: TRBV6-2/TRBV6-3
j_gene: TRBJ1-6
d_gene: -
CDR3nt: TGTGCCAGCAGCAACAGCTATAATTCACCCCTCCACTTT
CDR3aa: CASSNSYNSPLHF

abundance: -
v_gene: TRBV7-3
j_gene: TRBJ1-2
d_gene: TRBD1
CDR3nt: TGTGCCAGCAGCCCGTCACAGGGGGCAAGGGGCTACACCTTC
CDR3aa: CASSPSQGARGYTF

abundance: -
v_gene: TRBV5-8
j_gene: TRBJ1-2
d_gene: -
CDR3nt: TGTGCCAGCAGCTCCGACGGGAACTATGGCTACACCTTC
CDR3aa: CASSSDGNYGYTF

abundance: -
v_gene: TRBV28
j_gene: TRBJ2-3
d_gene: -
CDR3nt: TGTGCCAGCAGATCCGCCGGGTGGATTAGCACAGATACGCAGTATTTT
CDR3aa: CASRSAGWISTDTQYF

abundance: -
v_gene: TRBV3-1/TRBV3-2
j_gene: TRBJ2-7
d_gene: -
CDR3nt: TGTGCCAGCAGCCAACTTCCAGGGTCCCTCAGCCCTAGAGAGCAGTACTTC
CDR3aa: CASSQLPGSLSPREQYF

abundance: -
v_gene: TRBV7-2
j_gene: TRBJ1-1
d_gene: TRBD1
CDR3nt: TGTGCCAGCAGAGGAACAGGGGGCTGGGAAGCTTTCTTT
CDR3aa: CASRGTGGWEAFF

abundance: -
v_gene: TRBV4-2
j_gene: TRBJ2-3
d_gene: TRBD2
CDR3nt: TGTGCCAGCAGCCTATCGAGCGGGGGGTCAGATACGCAGTATTTT
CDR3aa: CASSLSSGGSDTQYF

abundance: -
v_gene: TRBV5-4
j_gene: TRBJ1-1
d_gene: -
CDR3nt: TGTGCCAGCAGCTCAGGGGCGGGGAACACTGAAGCTTTCTTT
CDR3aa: CASSSGAGNTEAFF

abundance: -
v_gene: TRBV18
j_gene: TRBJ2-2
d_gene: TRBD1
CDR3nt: TGTGCCAGCTCCGTCCGACAGGGTTCCGGGGAGCTGTTTTTT
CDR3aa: CASSVRQGSGELFF

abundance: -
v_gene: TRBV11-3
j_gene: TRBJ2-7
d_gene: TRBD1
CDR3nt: TGTGCCAGCAGCGGGACAGGGGACCCCTACGAGCAGTACTTC
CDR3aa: CASSGTGDPYEQYF

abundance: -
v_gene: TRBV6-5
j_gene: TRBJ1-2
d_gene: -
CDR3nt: TGTGCCAGCAGTTCTCGGCAGGGGCAAAATACCTATGGCTACACCTTC
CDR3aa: CASSSRQGQNTYGYTF

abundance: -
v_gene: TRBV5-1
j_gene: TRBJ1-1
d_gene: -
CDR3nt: TGCGCCAGCAGCCCCCAGGTTACGAACACTGAAGCTTTCTTT
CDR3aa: CASSPQVTNTEAFF

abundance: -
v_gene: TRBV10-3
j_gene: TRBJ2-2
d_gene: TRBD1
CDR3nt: TGTGCCATCAGTGTAGGGGGCTCAAGGGCCGGGGAGCTGTTTTTT
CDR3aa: CAISVGGSRAGELFF

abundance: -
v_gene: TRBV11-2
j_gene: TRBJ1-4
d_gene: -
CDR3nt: TGTGCCAGCAGTACTAGACCTAATGAAAAACTGTTTTTT
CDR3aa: CASSTRPNEKLFF

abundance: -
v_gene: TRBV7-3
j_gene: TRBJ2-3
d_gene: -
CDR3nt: TGTGCCAGCAGCCGGGACACCGACACAGATACGCAGTATTTT
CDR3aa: CASSRDTDTDTQYF

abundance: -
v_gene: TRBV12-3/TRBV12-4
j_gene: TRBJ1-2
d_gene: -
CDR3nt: TGTGCCAGCAGTTTCAGTCCCTATGGCTACACCTTC
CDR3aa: CASSFSPYGYTF

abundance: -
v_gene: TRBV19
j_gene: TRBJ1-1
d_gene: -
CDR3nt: TGTGCCAGTAGTATCACGAACCGGGAGAACACTGAAGCTTTCTTT
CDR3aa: CASSITNRENTEAFF

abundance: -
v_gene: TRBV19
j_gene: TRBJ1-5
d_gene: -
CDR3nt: TGTGCCAGTAGGACTGACAGCAGGGGCAATCAGCCCCAGCATTTT
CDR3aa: CASRTDSRGNQPQHF

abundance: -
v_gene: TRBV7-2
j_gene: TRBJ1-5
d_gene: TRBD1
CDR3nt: TGTGCCAGCAGCAGACAGGGGTTTGATCAGCCCCAGCATTTT
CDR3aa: CASSRQGFDQPQHF

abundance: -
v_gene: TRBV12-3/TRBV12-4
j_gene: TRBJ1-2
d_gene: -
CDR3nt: TGTGCCAGCAGCTTAAAAGGGGAATATGGCTACACCTTC
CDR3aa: CASSLKGEYGYTF

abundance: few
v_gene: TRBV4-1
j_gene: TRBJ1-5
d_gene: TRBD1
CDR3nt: TGCGCCAGCAGCCAAGCAGACAGGGACAATCAGCCCCAGCATTTT
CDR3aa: CASSQADRDNQPQHF

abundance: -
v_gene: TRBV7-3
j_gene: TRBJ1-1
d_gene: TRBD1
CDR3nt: TGTGCCAGCAGCCGCCAGACAGGGGAGGGCACTGAAGCTTTCTTT
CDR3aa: CASSRQTGEGTEAFF

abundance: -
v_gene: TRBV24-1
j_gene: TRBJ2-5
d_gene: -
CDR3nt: TGTGCCACCAGCCAGGGGTGGGAGACCCAGTACTTC
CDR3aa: CATSQGWETQYF

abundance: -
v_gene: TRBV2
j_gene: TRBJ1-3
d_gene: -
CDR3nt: TGTGCCAGCAGTGCGTCTTTCTCTGGAAACACCATATATTTT
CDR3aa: CASSASFSGNTIYF